The TCR beta chain under discussion was sequenced for a study of cytomegalovirus exposure and HLA in healthy donors (dated by TCRdb to the late 2010s). Turning to the overall study: In an earlier analysis of under 600 of the donors, around 290 Gb of sequence data and roughly 100 million unique TCR beta sequences from roughly 200 million T cells were reported. Every discovery cohort repertoire had been produced on one sequencing platform. In addition to the first cohort of roughly 700 subjects, a separate validation cohort of 120 different subjects was used. HLA typing included class I and class II loci at four-digit resolution. Donor age, sex, ethnicity and CMV serostatus were compiled together with the repertoire data. To decide whether each TCR beta V gene segment behaved as functional or pseudogenic, an earlier analysis of 587 of the donors relied on high-throughput TCR beta sequencing. The number of typed donors differed by locus: roughly 629-640 for A, B, C, DRB1 and DQB1; approximately 520 for DQA1; approximately 600 for DPA1; and approximately 450 for DPB1. To study patterns of TCR occurrence, a later analysis re-analyzed previously published TCR beta repertoires from hundreds of donors and added high-resolution HLA genotyping. An early release that covered around 590 HLA-typed donors contained approximately 300 gigabases of sequencing data and around 80 million unique TCR sequences. Rather than drawing on any new phenotypic data, the later analysis identified candidate immune exposures from TCR beta sequences and the way those sequences occurred across donors. A later genetic analysis used genome-wide SNP genotypes for about 55% of the 666 donors, treating that subset as a discovery cohort. On average, 235,054 unique TCR beta nucleotide sequences were sequenced per donor among about 400 genotyped donors of the cohort, with 15% to 20% of those sequences being non-productive. Roughly five DR-DQ haplotypes were handled as single units for association and clustering because linkage in the cohort was strong. The T cell repertoires of several hundred subjects were profiled by immunosequencing and related to cytomegalovirus serostatus. The study was designed to test whether signatures of past pathogen exposure could be identified by cataloging public T cell receptors. Of the roughly 410 genotyped donors, 81% were placed in the genetic ancestry cluster associated with self-reported Caucasian donors. High-throughput TCR immunosequencing, statistical association of individual TCRs with disease status, and machine learning were combined to predict cytomegalovirus infection status. The full study reports these points: A later genetic analysis associated a missense DCLRE1C variant with V-gene and J-gene trimming of TCR beta chains, and an independent cohort replicated the association. A cluster of highly shared sequence variants was judged likely to be a technical artifact of the sequencing pipeline. In a later analysis, 16,951 TCR beta sequences were associated with specific HLA alleles at a false discovery rate of 0.05. Because the 87-base-pair reads could not distinguish some IMGT-functional V segments, including TRBV6-2 and TRBV6-3, those segments were excluded. A further reported finding was that TCR beta sequences accurately predicted the HLA-A and HLA-B alleles for most subjects in the first cohort. Across donors, most TCR sequences were observed very rarely, whereas some public TCRs were present in many individuals. Presence/absence analyses assumed roughly uniform sequencing depth across donors, an assumption that may not hold. Because counts were too low, roughly 18 rarely observed V segments, including chromosome 9 orphons, were left out of the earlier analysis of a few hundred of the donors. In a later analysis, several top co-occurrence clusters were reported to appear linked to parvovirus B19, influenza, CMV and Epstein-Barr virus. Immune exposure information for the cohort was limited to CMV serostatus. In a later analysis, the rate of TCR association differed among HLA loci, with DRB1 alleles having the most associated TCRs and HLA-C alleles having the fewest. Most CMV-associated TCR beta chains appeared to be HLA-restricted in a later analysis, and the HLA associations seemed to be driven largely by CMV exposure. The study listed around 160 TCR beta chains as associated with cytomegalovirus. A later genetic analysis reported fewer N-insertions in productive TCRs among donors in an Asian-associated ancestry cluster than the approximately 670-donor mean. Cytomegalovirus status was reported to be diagnosed by the classifier with high specificity and sensitivity in both the original and validation cohorts. When HLA alleles, especially DR and DQ, strongly co-occurred, TCR associations were difficult to assign to individual alleles. A later analysis found that HLA-associated TCR beta chains were more clonally expanded and had lower generation probabilities than equally common non-associated chains. A few of the identified cytomegalovirus-associated TCR beta chains were confirmed in vitro to be specific for cytomegalovirus antigens. HLA typing was unavailable for some donors at each locus, so association tests used only the typed subset. An earlier analysis of some 560 of the donors showed that most TCR beta V segments appeared in productive rearrangements either about 87% or about 30% of the time, which broadly matched IMGT annotations. Only TCR beta chains were sequenced in this cohort, and the absence of alpha or paired-chain data limited detectable features. Linkage disequilibrium might explain the correlated functional status among segregating V segments, but an unknown experimental factor could not be excluded. According to the authors, the approach could potentially be generalized to other disease states and immunological phenotypes.

Library preparation used the immunoSEQ multiplex PCR assay. A mixture of 60 forward primers for TCR Vbeta segments and 13 reverse primers for TCR Jbeta segments was used in the multiplex PCR. A multiplex PCR assay on genomic DNA amplified the CDR3 region of rearranged TCR beta genes. The amplified TCR beta libraries were sequenced on the Illumina HiSeq System as 87-base-pair reads. The original pipeline was this. A later analysis counted around 72 million unique TCR beta chains across the 670 or so repertoires, and 9 million to 14 million of these chains were shared by at least two donors. A nearest-neighbor algorithm error-corrected the raw reads and collapsed the reads into unique sequences, merging closely related sequences to remove PCR and sequencing errors. Alignment of CDR3 sequences to IMGT reference sequences was used to assign V, D and J gene segments. For a sequence to be retained, a match of at least six nucleotides was required to both a V gene segment and a J gene segment. Rearrangements were called productive when the CDR3 lacked stop codons and stayed in frame with V and J; all others were non-productive. CDR3 was defined by IMGT convention, running from the second conserved V-encoded cysteine to the conserved J-encoded phenylalanine. Sequences without an unambiguous match to a single V gene segment were excluded from the earlier analysis of about 630 of the donors. In an earlier analysis of several hundred of the donors, V segments were called functional above 56.7% productive rearrangements and were called segregating when the between-donor standard deviation exceeded 5%. A statistical classification framework was built for diagnosing cytomegalovirus status from the catalog of TCR beta chain sequences. A later analysis assigned V and J genes by comparing TCR nucleotide sequences with IMGT/GENE-DB human TR gene sequences. The TCRdist pipeline was used in a later analysis to assign CDR3 sequences and most-parsimonious VDJ recombination scenarios. A later analysis defined each TCR beta chain by its CDR3 amino acid sequence plus V-gene family, and excluded reads lacking a unique V-gene family. In a later analysis, several hundred highly shared, low-generation-probability nucleotide sequences were removed to address suspected cross-contamination and a sequencing artifact. In a later analysis, a clonal expansion index was calculated for each public chain from normalized within-repertoire ranks of inferred template counts. In a later analysis, generation probabilities were computed using a VDJ recombination model fitted to out-of-frame rearrangements, and the results were checked against IGoR. In a later analysis, hypergeometric tests were used to score TCR-TCR, TCR-HLA and TCR-CMV co-occurrence, with a repertoire-size bias correction applied to TCR pairs. In a later analysis, false discovery rates were estimated by permuting HLA or CMV assignments 20 times. In a later analysis, co-occurring TCRs were grouped using DBSCAN, with TCRdist sequence similarity added in when clustering inside HLA-allele-positive subsets. For co-occurrence clustering, repertoires with fewer than 30,000 or more than 120,000 public chains were excluded, along with five repertoires with anomalous nucleotide sharing. Sourced from immuneACCESS, this table was stored by TCRdb with only in-frame sequences that have V and J called. A share of the clones is absent; for the studies checked, an unresolved V gene accounts for under half, and the remainder has no known explanation. That table supplies the V and J calls and clone size; D and trimming were determined from the DNA. This sample comprises over 150,000 clones, approximately 78% of them detected only once. Jointly, the top ten make up about 2.4% of the sample.

Here V drops 3 bases and J drops 5 bases, and the junction holds 2 bases not matched to any gene. The CDR3, from cysteine to phenylalanine, totals 15 residues. Only CDR3 DNA is held: 45 bases, read in frame from base 1. Taken from the germline V gene, the CDR1 and CDR2 loops are SGHRS and YFSETQ. The cohort comprised more than 550 healthy bone marrow donors. All cohort members were sampled while nominally healthy, although unrecorded immune exposures were likely present. The donor tested CMV seronegative and was one of the 352 seronegative cohort members. Each donor provided a peripheral blood sample, and peripheral blood mononuclear cells were used for TCR beta sequencing. The Qiagen DNeasy Blood Extraction Kit was used to extract genomic DNA from the blood cell samples. The table lists this clone with many counts. The specificity of this receptor is unknown. No qualities accompany the bases; no much larger clone lies one base away.

The source material was PBMCs. In this chain, TRBV5-1 is recombined with TRBJ2-3; TRBD2 lines up with 14 middle nucleotides. The receptor's source is a male donor in good health and CMV-seronegative. CDR3 sequence: CASSYGLAGGDTQYF. The nucleotide sequence reads as follows: TGCGCCAGCAGCTATGGACTAGCGGGGGGAGATACGCAGTATTTT.